Listed below are T cell receptor beta chains from one sample, sequenced in a study of blood T cell repertoires in COVID-19. Only in-frame clones appear in the TCRdb table, and some are missing; sequencing was by immunoSEQ multiplex PCR. The sample lists 200,000 to 250,000 clones; nearly 90% were seen once. Sequences were obtained from PBMCs or T cells enriched from blood (not recorded which). The receptors were gathered from a man aged 25 to 40 who had been exposed to COVID-19. The CDR3 runs from the conserved cysteine through the conserved F or W. A D gene is named only where the DNA matches it firmly. A row's size may be missing; if present it is once, few, many or a size class.

TRBV7-2	TRBD1	TRBJ1-1	NA	TGTGCCAGCACCCCGGCAGGGGGCACTGAAGCTTTCTTT	CASTPAGGTEAFF
TRBV29-1	NA	TRBJ1-1	NA	TGCAGCGTTGCTAACACTGAAGCTTTCTTT	CSVANTEAFF
TRBV2	TRBD2	TRBJ2-3	NA	TGTGCCAGCAGTGATAGTACTAGCGGGGGGGCGGGTACAGATACGCAGTATTTT	CASSDSTSGGAGTDTQYF
TRBV5-1	NA	TRBJ1-1	NA	TGCGCCAGCAGCTTGGACGGAGGAGCCGAAGCTTTCTTT	CASSLDGGAEAFF
TRBV29-1	NA	TRBJ1-2	NA	TGCAGCGCCTCAGACAGGAGCAAAATCGGCTACACCTTC	CSASDRSKIGYTF
TRBV2	NA	TRBJ2-3	NA	TGTGCCAGCAGTCCAGCGACAGATACGCAGTATTTT	CASSPATDTQYF
TRBV4-3	NA	TRBJ1-2	NA	TGCGCCAGCAGCCAAGATAATCGGAGGGGTGCTGGCTACACCTTC	CASSQDNRRGAGYTF
TRBV5-1	NA	TRBJ2-7	NA	TGCGCCAGCAGCTTGAAACAAGCCTACGAGCAGTACTTC	CASSLKQAYEQYF
TRBV18	NA	TRBJ2-7	NA	TGTGCCAGCTCAAGGAGCTCCTACGAGCAGTACTTC	CASSRSSYEQYF
TRBV11-2	TRBD1	TRBJ2-1	NA	TGTGCCAGCAGCTTAGAAGTAGACAGGGAGTTCAATGAGCAGTTCTTC	CASSLEVDREFNEQFF
TRBV7-2	NA	TRBJ2-4	few	TGTGCCAGCAGCTTAAAGTCCCGGGAAAACATTCAGTACTTC	CASSLKSRENIQYF
TRBV7-9	TRBD2	TRBJ2-7	once	TGTGCCAGCAGCTTAGTTCGGCGGGGGGAGATCGACGAGCAGTACTTC	CASSLVRRGEIDEQYF
TRBV27	NA	TRBJ1-1	NA	TGTGCCAGCAGTTGGGAGGGGAAGAACACTGAAGCTTTCTTT	CASSWEGKNTEAFF
TRBV10-1	TRBD1	TRBJ1-2	NA	TGCGCCAGCAGTGAGTCGAGGGTGTGGGGACAGGGGCCGTTTCTGTATGGCTACACCTTC	CASSESRVWGQGPFLYGYTF